This is a list of T cell receptor beta chains from one sample in a study of control samples from healthy donors and cancer patients. TCRdb keeps only in-frame clones here, not all; method: immunoSEQ multiplex PCR. Of 95,000 to 150,000 clones in the sample, 89% were seen once. The sample taken for sequencing was blood. The receptors derive from a man aged 45-60 years in good health. Both conserved end residues are part of each CDR3. Each record gives: D gene, clone size, V gene, J gene, CDR3 DNA, CDR3 protein. A D gene is named only where the DNA matches it firmly. The size entry is marked missing in some rows and otherwise reads once, few, many or a size class.

d_call: -; clone_size: -; v_call: TRBV5-1; j_call: TRBJ1-2; cdr3_nt: TGCGCCAGCAGCTTGAATGGCCAGGGACTTATCTCTGGCTACACCTTC; cdr3_aa: CASSLNGQGLISGYTF
d_call: TRBD1; clone_size: -; v_call: TRBV27; j_call: TRBJ2-7; cdr3_nt: TGTGCCAGCAGCCGAAACAGGGGGGTCACCTACGAGCAGTACTTC; cdr3_aa: CASSRNRGVTYEQYF
d_call: -; clone_size: -; v_call: TRBV28; j_call: TRBJ1-1; cdr3_nt: TGTGCCAGCAGGTCTGAAGGACGGACTAACACTGAAGCTTTCTTT; cdr3_aa: CASRSEGRTNTEAFF
d_call: -; clone_size: -; v_call: TRBV19; j_call: TRBJ1-1; cdr3_nt: TGTGCCAGTAGTGGACAGTTGAACACTGAAGCTTTCTTT; cdr3_aa: CASSGQLNTEAFF
d_call: -; clone_size: -; v_call: TRBV3-1/TRBV3-2; j_call: TRBJ2-2; cdr3_nt: TGTGCCAGCAGCCAAGACAGGTACACCGGGGAGCTGTTTTTT; cdr3_aa: CASSQDRYTGELFF
d_call: TRBD1; clone_size: -; v_call: TRBV6-2/TRBV6-3; j_call: TRBJ2-5; cdr3_nt: TGTGCCAGCAGCTTGACAGGGGCAAAAGAGACCCAGTACTTC; cdr3_aa: CASSLTGAKETQYF
d_call: -; clone_size: -; v_call: TRBV7-9; j_call: TRBJ1-3; cdr3_nt: TGTGCCAGCAGCCCAGAGACAGATTTCTATGGAAACACCATATATTTT; cdr3_aa: CASSPETDFYGNTIYF
d_call: -; clone_size: -; v_call: TRBV19; j_call: TRBJ1-1; cdr3_nt: TGTGCCAGTAGTATTCAGGGTTTGAACACTGAAGCTTTCTTT; cdr3_aa: CASSIQGLNTEAFF
d_call: TRBD1; clone_size: -; v_call: TRBV5-1; j_call: TRBJ2-2; cdr3_nt: TGCGCCAGCTTCCGACAGGGTGGAACCGGGGAGCTGTTTTTT; cdr3_aa: CASFRQGGTGELFF
d_call: TRBD1; clone_size: once; v_call: TRBV9; j_call: TRBJ2-5; cdr3_nt: TGTGCCAGCAGCGTATCTGGGGACAGCTGGAGCCAAGAGACCCAGTACTTC; cdr3_aa: CASSVSGDSWSQETQYF
d_call: TRBD1; clone_size: -; v_call: TRBV11-3; j_call: TRBJ1-3; cdr3_nt: TGTGCCAGCAGCTTAGATCCCCTTGACAGGGCTGGAAACACCATATATTTT; cdr3_aa: CASSLDPLDRAGNTIYF
d_call: -; clone_size: -; v_call: TRBV5-1; j_call: TRBJ1-3; cdr3_nt: TGCGCCAGCAGCTTGCAGGGAGTGGCTGGAAACACCATATATTTT; cdr3_aa: CASSLQGVAGNTIYF
d_call: -; clone_size: -; v_call: TRBV19; j_call: TRBJ1-2; cdr3_nt: TGTGCCAGTAGTATAGAGGACCGATTCTATGGCTACACCTTC; cdr3_aa: CASSIEDRFYGYTF
d_call: -; clone_size: once; v_call: TRBV5-6; j_call: TRBJ1-2; cdr3_nt: TGTGCCAGCAGCTTGATGGGGTTCTATGGCTACACCTTC; cdr3_aa: CASSLMGFYGYTF
d_call: -; clone_size: -; v_call: TRBV29-1; j_call: TRBJ2-7; cdr3_nt: TGCAGCGTTGAAGTGGCATCGCGAGGGCGGTACGAGCAGTACTTC; cdr3_aa: CSVEVASRGRYEQYF